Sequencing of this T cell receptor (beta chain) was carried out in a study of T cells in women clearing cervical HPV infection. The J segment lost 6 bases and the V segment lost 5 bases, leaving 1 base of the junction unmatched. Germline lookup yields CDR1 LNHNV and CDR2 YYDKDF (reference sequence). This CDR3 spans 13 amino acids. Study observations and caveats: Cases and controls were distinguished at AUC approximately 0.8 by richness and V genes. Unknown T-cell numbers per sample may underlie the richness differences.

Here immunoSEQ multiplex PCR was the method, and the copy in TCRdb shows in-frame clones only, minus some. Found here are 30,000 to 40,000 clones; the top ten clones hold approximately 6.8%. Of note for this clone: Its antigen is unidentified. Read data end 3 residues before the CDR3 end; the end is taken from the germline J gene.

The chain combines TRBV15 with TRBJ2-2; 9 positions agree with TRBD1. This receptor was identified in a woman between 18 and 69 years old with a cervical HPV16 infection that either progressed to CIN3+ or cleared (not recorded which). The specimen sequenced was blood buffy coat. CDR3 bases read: TGTGCCACCAGCCGGGACAGGGCCGGGGAG. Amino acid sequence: CATSRDRAGE. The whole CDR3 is CATSRDRAGELFF.